The text below deals with one T cell receptor (beta chain). Its antigen remains unidentified. The sample is drawn from a study of PD-L1 blockade in urothelial cancer. Study-wide context: Most patients, about 85% of the roughly 30, were males with bladder-origin cancer. Median blood clonality was around 0.074, with under 100,000 unique TCRs. Study findings and constraints: Blood TCR clonality below the median before treatment was a predictor of better survival.

The CDR3 loop spans 16 amino acids. The V gene end was trimmed by 3 bases and the J gene end by 8 bases; junction bases not matched to a gene: 10. In germline, CDR1 is SNHLY, CDR2 FYNNEI. Individual patients had between 1 and 8 samples, taken pretreatment and on-treatment. TCRdb keeps only in-frame clones here, not all; method: immunoSEQ multiplex PCR. In the table there are tens of thousands of clones, about four fifths of which are singletons. The V and J genes are TRBV2 and TRBJ2-4; TRBD2 aligns across 10 bases. The clonotype comes from a man aged 70-80 years with urothelial cancer. Sequences were derived from PBMCs, sampled around atezolizumab (anti-PD-L1) treatment. The CDR3 region has the DNA TGTGCCAGCAGTGACTCACCCTCTAGCGGGAGCCACATTCAGTACTTC. It codes for CASSDSPSSGSHIQYF. Full variable domain (missing parts from reference TRBV2 and TRBJ2-4): EPEVTQTPSHQVTQMGQEVILRCVPISNHLYFYWYRQILGQKVEFLVSFYNNEISEKSEIFDDQFSVERPDGSNFTLKIRSTKLEDSAMYFCASSDSPSSGSHIQYFGAGTRLSVL.